These T cell receptor beta chains were read from a single sample in a study of response to subunit inactivated influenza vaccine. TCRdb called the RT-PCR reads again in MiXCR, with one record for every CDR3 protein. The table records about 500,000 distinct CDR3 sequences, approximately 15% of them present only once. Sample: CD4+ T cells sorted from PBMCs, taken less than 30 months after vaccination. Receptor source: a man aged 50-75 years who received an inactivated influenza vaccine. The CDR3 runs from the conserved cysteine through the conserved F or W. The D gene is left open where the match is weak. Size tells how often a clone was seen (once, few, many) or the class of an expanded clone, and some rows leave it out.

D: NA
J: TRBJ2-3
size: NA
V: TRBV11-1
CDR3: CASSPEAGKQYF
DNA: TGTGCCAGCAGCCCAGAGGCAGGGAAGCAGTATTTT

D: NA
J: TRBJ2-1
size: few
V: TRBV4-3
CDR3: CASSQEPRGNEQFF
DNA: TGCGCCAGCAGCCAAGAACCTAGGGGCAATGAGCAGTTCTTC

D: TRBD1
J: TRBJ2-1
size: few
V: TRBV4-2
CDR3: CASSQATGLYNEQFF
DNA: TGTGCCAGCAGCCAAGCGACAGGGCTCTACAATGAGCAGTTCTTC

D: NA
J: TRBJ2-3
size: NA
V: TRBV4-1
CDR3: CASSQRATGGTDTQYF
DNA: TGCGCCAGCAGCCAAAGGGCGACAGGAGGCACAGATACGCAGTATTTT

D: TRBD1
J: TRBJ1-6
size: few
V: TRBV4-3
CDR3: CASSQAGQGNSPLHF
DNA: TGCGCCAGCAGCCAAGCAGGACAGGGTAATTCACCCCTCCACTTT

D: NA
J: TRBJ2-3
size: once
V: TRBV9
CDR3: CASSSGREGDTQYF
DNA: TGTGCCAGCAGCTCCGGGAGAGAGGGTGATACGCAGTATTTT

D: NA
J: TRBJ2-3
size: few
V: TRBV18
CDR3: CASSPPSGRDTQYF
DNA: TGTGCCAGCTCACCACCGTCGGGGAGAGATACGCAGTATTTT

D: NA
J: TRBJ1-2
size: NA
V: TRBV5-6
CDR3: CASSLGYSGNYGYTF
DNA: TGTGCCAGCAGCTTGGGTTATTCCGGGAACTATGGCTACACCTTC

D: NA
J: TRBJ2-1
size: NA
V: TRBV28
CDR3: CASRPGGYSEQFF
DNA: TGTGCCAGCAGACCCGGGGGTTACAGTGAGCAGTTCTTC

D: NA
J: TRBJ2-7
size: NA
V: TRBV10-3
CDR3: CAISESGLNEQYF
DNA: TGTGCCATCAGTGAGTCCGGACTGAACGAGCAGTACTTC

D: NA
J: TRBJ2-7
size: NA
V: TRBV11-2
CDR3: CASTPGASYDSYEQYF
DNA: TGTGCCAGCACCCCGGGGGCTTCCTATGACTCCTACGAGCAGTACTTC

D: NA
J: TRBJ2-2
size: NA
V: TRBV20-1
CDR3: CSVSGRTNTGELFF
DNA: TGCAGTGTCTCGGGACGGACGAACACCGGGGAGCTGTTTTTT

D: TRBD2
J: TRBJ2-7
size: NA
V: TRBV4-2
CDR3: CASSRTLLAGGSYEQYF
DNA: TGTGCCAGCAGCCGCACATTGCTAGCGGGGGGCTCCTACGAGCAGTACTTC

D: NA
J: TRBJ2-3
size: many
V: TRBV9
CDR3: CASSAQADTDTQYF
DNA: TGTGCCAGCAGCGCACAAGCGGACACAGATACGCAGTATTTT

D: TRBD1
J: TRBJ2-3
size: few
V: TRBV2
CDR3: CASNTGVDTQYF
DNA: TGTGCCAGCAATACAGGGGTCGATACGCAGTATTTT

D: NA
J: TRBJ2-3
size: many
V: TRBV7-2
CDR3: CASSYRLPTDTQYF
DNA: TGTGCCAGCAGCTACAGGCTTCCCACAGATACGCAGTATTTT

D: NA
J: TRBJ2-7
size: many
V: TRBV5-1
CDR3: CASRSGGGIYEQYF
DNA: TGCGCCAGCCGAAGCGGCGGCGGGATCTACGAGCAGTACTTC

D: TRBD1
J: TRBJ2-7
size: NA
V: TRBV6-2/TRBV6-3
CDR3: CASSWAGTGKTVQYF
DNA: TGTGCCAGCAGTTGGGCCGGGACAGGGAAGACAGTGCAGTACTTC

D: NA
J: TRBJ2-3
size: few
V: TRBV20-1
CDR3: CSATPPWGDTQYF
DNA: TGCAGTGCTACTCCCCCGTGGGGGGATACGCAGTATTTT

D: NA
J: TRBJ2-7
size: few
V: TRBV19
CDR3: CASSIGLFNYEQYF
DNA: TGTGCCAGTAGTATCGGTCTGTTCAACTACGAGCAGTACTTC

D: NA
J: TRBJ1-1
size: NA
V: TRBV6-5
CDR3: CASTSIPNTEAFF
DNA: TGTGCCAGCACTTCCATCCCGAACACTGAAGCTTTCTTT

D: NA
J: TRBJ1-1
size: few
V: TRBV20-1
CDR3: CSATQGGPGTEAFF
DNA: TGCAGTGCTACACAGGGTGGGCCCGGCACTGAAGCTTTCTTT

D: NA
J: TRBJ2-7
size: few
V: TRBV3-1
CDR3: CASSQVGVADYEQYF
DNA: TGTGCCAGCAGCCAAGTTGGGGTAGCAGATTACGAGCAGTACTTC

D: NA
J: TRBJ1-6
size: NA
V: TRBV25-1
CDR3: CASAENSPLHF
DNA: TGTGCCAGCGCTGAGAATTCACCCCTCCACTTT

D: TRBD1
J: TRBJ1-1
size: NA
V: TRBV4-2
CDR3: CASSQEKDRGEAFF
DNA: TGTGCCAGCAGCCAAGAAAAGGACAGGGGAGAAGCTTTCTTT

D: NA
J: TRBJ2-2
size: NA
V: TRBV6-4
CDR3: CASRRENTGELFF
DNA: TGTGCCAGCCGGCGGGAGAACACCGGGGAGCTGTTTTTT

D: TRBD1
J: TRBJ2-7
size: NA
V: TRBV28
CDR3: CASSSGQGTEGEQYF
DNA: TGTGCCAGCAGTTCCGGACAGGGGACGGAAGGCGAGCAGTACTTC

D: NA
J: TRBJ2-7
size: few
V: TRBV29-1
CDR3: CSVAPKTPSLEQYF
DNA: TGCAGCGTTGCCCCCAAGACACCGTCCTTGGAGCAGTACTTC

D: TRBD2
J: TRBJ2-1
size: NA
V: TRBV5-1
CDR3: CASSSGGLARNNEQFF
DNA: TGCGCCAGCAGCTCGGGTGGACTAGCGCGTAACAATGAGCAGTTCTTC

D: NA
J: TRBJ2-1
size: NA
V: TRBV5-5
CDR3: CASSVSTRVNEQFF
DNA: TGTGCCAGCAGCGTATCGACTAGAGTCAATGAGCAGTTCTTC

D: TRBD2
J: TRBJ2-5
size: few
V: TRBV6-5
CDR3: CASSYRLAGAETQYF
DNA: TGTGCCAGCAGTTACCGGCTAGCGGGAGCCGAGACCCAGTACTTC

D: TRBD1
J: TRBJ1-3
size: NA
V: TRBV20-1
CDR3: CSANYRQGADTIYF
DNA: TGCAGTGCTAACTATCGACAGGGGGCTGACACCATATATTTT

D: NA
J: TRBJ2-6
size: few
V: TRBV5-6
CDR3: CASSLNLGSISSSGANVLTF
DNA: TGTGCCAGCAGCTTGAATTTAGGGTCGATCTCTAGCTCTGGGGCCAACGTCCTGACTTTC

D: TRBD1
J: TRBJ2-5
size: few
V: TRBV18
CDR3: CASSRLVGTDQETQYF
DNA: TGTGCCAGCTCACGGCTGGTCGGGACAGATCAAGAGACCCAGTACTTC

D: TRBD1
J: TRBJ2-1
size: NA
V: TRBV7-9
CDR3: CASSLYKGAHNEQFF
DNA: TGTGCCAGCAGCTTATACAAGGGGGCCCACAATGAGCAGTTCTTC

D: TRBD1
J: TRBJ1-1
size: NA
V: TRBV5-1
CDR3: CASSVRDRGEAFF
DNA: TGCGCCAGCAGCGTTAGGGACAGGGGAGAAGCTTTCTTT

D: NA
J: TRBJ2-1
size: few
V: TRBV7-3
CDR3: CASSLMGNGVGDEQFF
DNA: TGTGCCAGCAGCTTAATGGGAAATGGAGTAGGCGATGAGCAGTTCTTC

D: NA
J: TRBJ2-1
size: NA
V: TRBV12-3/TRBV12-4
CDR3: CASSLSGYINEQFF
DNA: TGTGCCAGCAGTTTATCAGGGTATATAAATGAGCAGTTCTTC

D: NA
J: TRBJ2-2
size: NA
V: TRBV4-2
CDR3: CASSQEGRARLGELFF
DNA: TGTGCCAGCAGCCAAGAGGGCCGGGCGCGCTTAGGGGAGCTGTTTTTT

D: NA
J: TRBJ1-4
size: few
V: TRBV5-1
CDR3: CASSDQGFLNEKLFF
DNA: TGCGCCAGCAGCGACCAGGGCTTCCTTAATGAAAAACTGTTTTTT

D: NA
J: TRBJ2-7
size: NA
V: TRBV7-6
CDR3: CASSLGTARDFYEQYF
DNA: TGTGCCAGCAGCTTAGGTACAGCCCGGGACTTCTACGAGCAGTACTTC

D: NA
J: TRBJ2-2
size: many
V: TRBV11-1
CDR3: CASSFNRDGELFF
DNA: TGTGCCAGCAGCTTCAATCGGGACGGGGAGCTGTTTTTT

D: NA
J: TRBJ2-1
size: NA
V: TRBV6-5
CDR3: CASSYGAGRLSEQFF
DNA: TGTGCCAGCAGTTACGGTGCAGGGCGGCTGAGTGAGCAGTTCTTC

D: NA
J: TRBJ1-5
size: few
V: TRBV28
CDR3: CASSFEGTQPQHF
DNA: TGTGCCAGCAGTTTTGAGGGGACTCAGCCCCAGCATTTT

D: NA
J: TRBJ2-5
size: NA
V: TRBV20-1
CDR3: CSASLQGPQETQYF
DNA: TGCAGTGCTAGCCTACAGGGACCTCAAGAGACCCAGTACTTC

D: TRBD2
J: TRBJ2-3
size: few
V: TRBV6-5
CDR3: CASSSRTRMITDTQYF
DNA: TGTGCCAGCAGTTCCCGGACTAGAATGATCACAGATACGCAGTATTTT

D: NA
J: TRBJ2-5
size: NA
V: TRBV5-1
CDR3: CASSLVKGGSLQETQYF
DNA: TGCGCCAGCAGCTTGGTAAAGGGGGGATCGCTGCAAGAGACCCAGTACTTC

D: TRBD1
J: TRBJ1-1
size: NA
V: TRBV20-1
CDR3: CSAQIFRDRNTEAFF
DNA: TGCAGTGCTCAAATATTCCGGGACAGAAACACTGAAGCTTTCTTT

D: NA
J: TRBJ1-1
size: many
V: TRBV4-2
CDR3: CASSLGHPNTEAFF
DNA: TGTGCCAGCAGCCTGGGACATCCGAACACTGAAGCTTTCTTT

D: TRBD1
J: TRBJ1-6
size: few
V: TRBV28
CDR3: CASSLPRGRGNSPLHF
DNA: TGTGCCAGCAGTTTACCCAGGGGGCGCGGTAATTCACCCCTCCACTTT

D: TRBD1
J: TRBJ1-1
size: NA
V: TRBV20-1
CDR3: CSARQGAANTEAFF
DNA: TGCAGTGCTAGACAGGGGGCTGCGAACACTGAAGCTTTCTTT

D: TRBD1
J: TRBJ1-3
size: NA
V: TRBV12-3/TRBV12-4
CDR3: CASSLGTGAGNTIYF
DNA: TGTGCCAGCAGTTTAGGGACAGGGGCTGGAAACACCATATATTTT

D: NA
J: TRBJ1-4
size: NA
V: TRBV20-1
CDR3: CSARGGETNEKLFF
DNA: TGCAGTGCCAGGGGAGGGGAAACTAATGAAAAACTGTTTTTT

D: NA
J: TRBJ2-7
size: NA
V: TRBV4-3
CDR3: CASSRDIAYEQYF
DNA: TGCGCCAGCAGCCGGGACATTGCCTACGAGCAGTACTTC